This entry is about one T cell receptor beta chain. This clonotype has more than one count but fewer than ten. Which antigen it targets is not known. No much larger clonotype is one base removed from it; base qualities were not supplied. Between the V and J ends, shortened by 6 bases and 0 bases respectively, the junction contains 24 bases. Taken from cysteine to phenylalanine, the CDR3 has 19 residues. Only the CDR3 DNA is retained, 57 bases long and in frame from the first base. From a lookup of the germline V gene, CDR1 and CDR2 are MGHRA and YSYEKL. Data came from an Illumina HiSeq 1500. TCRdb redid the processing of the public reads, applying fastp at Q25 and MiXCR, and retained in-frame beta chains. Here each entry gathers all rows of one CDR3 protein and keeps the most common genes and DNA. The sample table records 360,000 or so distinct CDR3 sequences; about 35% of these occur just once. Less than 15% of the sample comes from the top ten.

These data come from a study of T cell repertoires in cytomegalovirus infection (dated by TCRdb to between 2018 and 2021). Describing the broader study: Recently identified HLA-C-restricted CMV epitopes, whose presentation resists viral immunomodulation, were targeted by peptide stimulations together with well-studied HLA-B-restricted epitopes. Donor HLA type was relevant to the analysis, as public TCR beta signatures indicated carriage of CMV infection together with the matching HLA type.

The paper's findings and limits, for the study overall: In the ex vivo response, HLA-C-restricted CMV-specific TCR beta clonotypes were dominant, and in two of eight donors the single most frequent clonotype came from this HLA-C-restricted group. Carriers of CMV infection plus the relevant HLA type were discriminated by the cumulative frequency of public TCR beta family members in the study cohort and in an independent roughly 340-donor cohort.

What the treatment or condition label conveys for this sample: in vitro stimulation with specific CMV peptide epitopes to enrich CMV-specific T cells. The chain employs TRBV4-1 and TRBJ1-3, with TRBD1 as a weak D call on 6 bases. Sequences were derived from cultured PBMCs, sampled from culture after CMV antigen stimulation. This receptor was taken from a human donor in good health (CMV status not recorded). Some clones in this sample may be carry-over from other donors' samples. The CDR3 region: CASSQTRGRSATSGNTIYF. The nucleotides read TGCGCCAGCAGTCAAACCAGGGGCCGATCCGCGACCTCTGGAAACACCATATATTTT.